These 26 T cell receptor beta chains came from one sample sequenced in a study. Each CDR3 protein gets one entry after TCRdb re-called the 5' RACE reads with MiXCR. The sample yields 53,000 or so distinct CDR3 sequences, approximately 23% seen once. Sequencing used tumor-infiltrating naive CD4+ T cells sorted from the breast tumor. Subset indicated: naive CD4+ T cells, CD4+CD45RA+CD25-. The receptors here all came from a female donor with breast cancer.

This clonotype showed up just once. J is TRBJ2-7 and V is TRBV5-1; D gene ambiguous. CDR1 and CDR2 (germline): SGHRS, YFSETQ. V lost 0 bases, J lost 6 bases, and 10 bases lay in between. The CDR3 spans 13 residues. CDR3: CASSLETEGEQYF. The CDR3 nucleotides read TGCGCCAGCAGCTTGGAGACGGAAGGCGAGCAGTACTTC.

The CDR3 loop reads CASSFQGARQETQYF. The CDR3 DNA sequence: TGCGCCAGCAGCTTCCAGGGGGCCCGCCAAGAGACCCAGTACTTC. The chain carries TRBV5-1 and TRBJ2-5, with 8 bases matching TRBD1. CDR3 length equals 15 residues. CDR1 SGHRS and CDR2 YFSETQ come from the germline V gene. J gave up 1 base and V 2 bases, and 4 bases lay outside the gene matches.

This clonotype was seen ten or more times. The chain combines TRBV5-1 with TRBJ2-5; 11 bases agree with TRBD2. The germline gives CDR1 SGHRS, CDR2 YFSETQ. This CDR3 has 15 amino acids. V gave up 4 bases and J gave up 1 base; unmatched junction bases: 3. CDR3 protein: CASSRLAGPQETQYF. As DNA, the CDR3 is TGCGCCAGCAGCCGACTAGCGGGGCCCCAAGAGACCCAGTACTTC.

The table lists this clonotype with a few counts. The chain is built from TRBV5-1 and TRBJ2-1, with D possibly TRBD2 on 6 matching bases. V gave up 5 bases and J gave up 7 bases, with 13 bases separating them. CDR1 and CDR2 (germline): SGHRS, YFSETQ. The CDR3 is 13 amino acids. DNA for the CDR3: TGCGCCAGCAGTGACGGGGGAAGAAATGAGCAGTTCTTC. This codes for CASSDGGRNEQFF.

This clonotype occurred many times. V is TRBV7-2 and J is TRBJ1-1, with D perhaps TRBD1 (5 bases). This CDR3 comprises 14 residues. V was pared by 3 bases and J by 4 bases, with 12 bases between. Germline CDR1 SGHTA, CDR2 FQGNSA. CDR3 sequence: CASSLATQVTEAFF. The CDR3 DNA reads TGTGCCAGCAGCTTGGCAACACAGGTCACTGAAGCTTTCTTT.

By share, this clonotype counts as medium-sized. The rearrangement links TRBV7-3 to TRBJ2-3; D is uncertain. Trimming took 4 bases from V and 5 from J, leaving 10 bases between them. The CDR3 has 13 residues. Germline CDR1 is SGHTA and CDR2 is FQGTGA. Here the CDR3 reads CASSSYLGDTQYF. DNA for the CDR3: TGTGCCAGCAGCTCCTATTTAGGAGATACGCAGTATTTT.

A few counts support this clonotype. The gene calls are TRBV6-5 and TRBJ1-6; 8 nucleotides agree with TRBD1. The CDR3 extends over 15 amino acids. Trimming removed 4 bases from V and 11 bases from J; junction bases left unmatched: 10. Germline V lookup: CDR1 MNHEY, CDR2 SVGAGI. CDR3 DNA sequence: TGTGCCAGCAGTTTCTCAGGGGGCCAGGAGGCACCCCTCCACTTT. Translating gives CASSFSGGQEAPLHF.

This clonotype was picked up a small number of times. The rearrangement joins TRBV5-1 to TRBJ2-5; TRBD2 is a possible D gene (6 bases). This CDR3 has 13 amino acids. Germline V CDR1 and CDR2: SGHRS, YFSETQ. Trimming stripped 4 bases from V and 0 bases from J, with 7 bases between. This CDR3 is CASSRDYQETQYF. The CDR3 DNA is TGCGCCAGCAGCCGGGACTACCAAGAGACCCAGTACTTC.

This rearrangement joins TRBV20-1 to TRBJ2-5, with D possibly being TRBD1 (7 bases). Germline CDR1 and CDR2: DFQATT and SNEGSKA (reference sequence). The CDR3 has 13 amino acids. V was shortened by 7 bases and J by 2 bases, with 14 bases between the two germline ends. CDR3 region: CSDGGTAQETQYF. The DNA of the CDR3 is TGCAGTGATGGGGGGACAGCTCAAGAGACCCAGTACTTC.

This clonotype was counted many times. V and J are TRBV20-1 and TRBJ2-5; the D gene is possibly TRBD2 (6 bases). With 6 bases removed from V and 3 bases from J, the gap between germline ends came to 14 bases. This CDR3 spans 13 amino acids. From germline, CDR1 is DFQATT and CDR2 SNEGSKA (reference sequence). In DNA, the CDR3 is TGCAGTGCCCACTGGGGACTGAAAGAGACCCAGTACTTC. Amino acids: CSAHWGLKETQYF.

This clonotype was detected many times. The chain links TRBV4-1 to TRBJ2-4, with 16 bases identical to TRBD2. Trimming at V came to 3 bases and at J to 0 bases, leaving 2 bases not matched to a gene. The CDR3 is 18 amino acids. CDR1 and CDR2 (germline): MGHRA, YSYEKL. DNA of the CDR3: TGCGCCAGCAGCCAGGGACTAGCGGGAGGGCCAGCCAAAAACATTCAGTACTTC. It codes for CASSQGLAGGPAKNIQYF.

The genes are TRBV7-9 and TRBJ1-1; 9 bases are a match to TRBD1. Germline V gene sequence: CDR1 SEHNR, CDR2 FQNEAQ (reference sequence). V lost 5 bases and J lost 0; bases outside the gene matches: 4. CDR3 length equals 15 residues. This CDR3 is CASSPRTGVNTEAFF. The CDR3 DNA reads as TGTGCCAGCAGCCCGCGGACAGGGGTGAACACTGAAGCTTTCTTT.

There are many counts of this clonotype. This chain joins TRBV5-1 and TRBJ1-2; D unclear. Germline V lookup: CDR1 SGHRS, CDR2 YFSETQ. Trimming took off 4 bases at V and 0 bases at J, with 13 bases between the two ends. The CDR3 is made up of 15 amino acids. The CDR3 DNA reads TGCGCCAGCAGCCTGGAGTTGGGATCTAACTATGGCTACACCTTC. Protein product: CASSLELGSNYGYTF. Full variable domain (missing parts from reference TRBV5-1 and TRBJ1-2): KAGVTQTPRYLIKTRGQQVTLSCSPISGHRSVSWYQQTPGQGLQFLFEYFSETQRNKGNFPGRFSGRQFSNSRSEMNVSTLELGDSALYLCASSLELGSNYGYTFGSGTRLTVV.

This chain uses TRBV28 with TRBJ2-7, with 9 bases identical to TRBD1. Germline lookup yields CDR1 MDHEN and CDR2 SYDVKM. The CDR3 is 15 residues long. Trimming cost V 2 bases and J 5 bases; bases outside gene matches: 7. The CDR3 is CASSLSGDRVHEQYF. CDR3 in DNA: TGTGCCAGCAGTTTAAGTGGGGACAGGGTTCACGAGCAGTACTTC. The variable domain in full, with the rest retrieved from reference TRBV28 and TRBJ2-7, is DVKVTQSSRYLVKRTGEKVFLECVQDMDHENMFWYRQDPGLGLRLIYFSYDVKMKEKGDIPEGYSVSREKKERFSLILESASTNQTSMYLCASSLSGDRVHEQYFGPGTRLTVT.

This clonotype occurred a few times. V is TRBV10-3 and J is TRBJ2-3; D is undetermined. V was cut by 4 bases and J by 1 base, with 12 bases left in between. This CDR3 has 15 residues. The germline CDR1 and CDR2 sequences are ENHRY and SYGVKD. This CDR3 is CAISGALQGTDTQYF. The CDR3 bases are TGTGCCATCAGTGGGGCCTTGCAGGGCACAGATACGCAGTATTTT.

The V and J genes are TRBV5-1 and TRBJ2-2; 8 nucleotides match TRBD1. V lost 3 bases to trimming and J lost 3 bases; unmatched junction nucleotides: 7. The CDR3 has 16 residues. CDR1 is SGHRS and CDR2 is YFSETQ in the germline V gene. The CDR3 reads CASSSGQVEYTGELFF. The CDR3 coding sequence is TGCGCCAGCAGCTCGGGACAGGTAGAATACACCGGGGAGCTGTTTTTT.

This clonotype turned up a few times. The chain recombines TRBV7-2 with TRBJ2-6; D remains ambiguous. The V gene's germline CDR1 is SGHTA and CDR2 FQGNSA. V was pared by 6 bases and J by 4 bases, with 10 bases between. The CDR3 sequence is 14 residues long. Here the CDR3 DNA reads TGTGCCAGCAGAAGTTCCGGAGGGGCCAACGTCCTGACTTTC. Its protein is CASRSSGGANVLTF.

The rearrangement uses TRBV29-1 and TRBJ2-5; 11 nucleotides agree with TRBD1. Germline values: CDR1 SQVTM, CDR2 ANQGSEA. The CDR3 length is 13 residues. Unmatched junction bases numbered 6, after V lost 7 bases and J lost 5 bases. In nucleotides, the CDR3 is TGCAGCGCAGGACAGGGGGCGCAGGAGACCCAGTACTTC. Translation gives CSAGQGAQETQYF.

This clonotype has at least ten counts. The rearrangement uses TRBV3-1 and TRBJ1-5, with D possibly matching TRBD1 (5 bases). The V end was cut by 4 bases, the J end by 5 bases, with 15 bases between. The CDR3 runs 15 residues. Looked up from germline, CDR1 is LGHDT and CDR2 is YNNKEL (reference sequence). CDR3 in amino acids: CASSPYSGGDQPQHF. DNA of the CDR3: TGTGCCAGCAGCCCATACTCGGGGGGGGATCAGCCCCAGCATTTT.

The chain links TRBV2 to TRBJ1-2, with TRBD1 matching 7 bases. Germline V gene sequence: CDR1 SNHLY, CDR2 FYNNEI. There are 14 residues in the CDR3. The V gene end was trimmed by 4 bases and the J gene end by 4 bases; junction bases not matched to a gene: 6. The CDR3 loop reads CASSARQGGYGYTF. CDR3 DNA: TGTGCCAGCAGTGCGAGACAGGGAGGCTATGGCTACACCTTC.

This clonotype turned up a few times. This rearrangement joins TRBV7-9 to TRBJ1-2; D is unclear. V lost 1 base, J lost 7 bases, and 10 bases lay in between. CDR3 length: 13 residues. CDR1 and CDR2 from the germline V gene are SEHNR and FQNEAQ (reference sequence). The CDR3 here is CASSLGEAAGYTF. CDR3 nucleotides: TGTGCCAGCAGCTTAGGGGAGGCGGCTGGCTACACCTTC.

This clonotype was observed a few times. The chain links TRBV5-6 to TRBJ1-3; D is perhaps TRBD1 (6 bases). This CDR3 has 17 amino acids. CDR1 is SGHDT and CDR2 is YYEEEE in the germline V gene. Trimming took 4 bases from V and 0 from J, leaving 17 bases between them. This CDR3 is CASSAGTMLNSGNTIYF. The CDR3 bases are TGTGCCAGCAGCGCCGGGACAATGTTAAACTCTGGAAACACCATATATTTT.

This clonotype has a handful of counts. The chain links TRBV12-3 or TRBV12-4 to TRBJ2-1; no definite D call. There are 14 residues in the CDR3. V was clipped by 3 bases and J by 0 bases, with 6 bases between them. The CDR3 DNA reads TGTGCCAGCAGTTTTGGTTACTCCTACAATGAGCAGTTCTTC. Encoded protein: CASSFGYSYNEQFF.

In its sample, this clonotype was seen many times. The V and J genes are TRBV9 and TRBJ2-3, with a weak D call TRBD1 (6 bases). Per the germline V gene, CDR1 is SGDLS and CDR2 is YYNGEE. This CDR3 is 16 amino acids long. The ends were cut back, 3 bases at V and 2 bases at J, with 16 bases in the middle. CDR3 DNA sequence: TGTGCCAGCAGCGCGTTGACAGGCCTGATCACAGATACGCAGTATTTT. Its protein product is CASSALTGLITDTQYF.

This clonotype appeared a few times. The genes are TRBV7-2 and TRBJ2-4, with D perhaps matching TRBD2 (6 bases). Between the trimmed V and J ends, which lost 1 base and 5 bases, there was a span of 15 bases. Looked up from germline, CDR1 is SGHTA and CDR2 is FQGNSA. The CDR3 spans 16 residues. The CDR3, as DNA: TGTGCCAGCAGCTTAGAGTTGGGGCGCGGGGAAAACATTCAGTACTTC. It translates to CASSLELGRGENIQYF.

This clonotype was seen more than once but under ten times. The chain links TRBV7-2 to TRBJ1-3; TRBD1 aligns across 7 bases. Germline V lookup: CDR1 SGHTA, CDR2 FQGNSA. This CDR3 is built from 15 residues. Unmatched junction bases numbered 12, after V lost 8 bases and J lost 5 bases. The DNA of the CDR3 is TGTGCCAGCCGCAGCGGGACAGATATCAGAAACACCATATATTTT. Protein sequence: CASRSGTDIRNTIYF.